The entry below describes one T cell receptor beta chain. This clonotype was observed a few times. The antigen this receptor binds is unknown. Per-nucleotide qualities are absent, and no much larger clonotype sits a single base away. This entry comes from a study of vaccination and CD4 T cells after COVID-19 (dated 2022 in TCRdb). Notes on the research overall: Six males and four females were included in the convalescent cohort, with two Hispanic individuals, seven Caucasians, two Asians and one multiracial person represented. Each participant got two doses of either the Pfizer-BioNTech BNT162b2 vaccine (n=8) or the Moderna mRNA-1273 vaccine (n=2). Post-COVID blood samples from convalescent patients were collected a median of approximately 93 days after diagnosis, with a range of roughly 35 to 170 days. Post-vaccine blood samples were taken a median of roughly 75 days after the second vaccine dose, with a range of 14 to 241 days. Culture stimuli were overlapping spike peptide pools from SARS-CoV-2 and from the common cold coronaviruses HCoV-NL63, HCoV-OC43 and HCoV-229E. In control cultures, a CEFX viral epitope pool was used as positive control, an HIV-1 Nef peptide pool was used as negative control, or no peptide was added. In 9 to 11 COVID-19 convalescent patients and a handful of infection-naive healthy vaccine recipients, researchers compared the spike-specific CD4+ TCR repertoire from before mRNA vaccination with the repertoire from after. The investigation overall reported the following: In convalescent patients, nearly all vaccine-specific clones (304 of 307) were found to be mono-reactive for SARS-CoV-2 spike rather than cross-reactive with common cold coronaviruses. The number of convalescent patients in the study was relatively small, and the study did not examine early timepoints following natural infection. Among convalescent patients, a median about 90% of the SARS-CoV-2-reactive clones seen after vaccination appeared only after vaccination, which suggests priming specific to the vaccine. The median count of SARS-CoV-2-reactive clonotypes went up from 20 to 25 after infection to some 38 after vaccination, although the change was not significant.

Between the V and J ends, shortened by 3 bases and 0 bases respectively, the junction contains 11 bases. From cysteine to phenylalanine, the CDR3 is 15 amino acids long. Only the CDR3 region is kept as DNA, spanning 45 bases read in frame from base 1. In the paper's terms, the treatment or condition label means: roughly 10-day PBMC culture with coronavirus spike peptide pools or control peptides (ViraFEST assay). The ViraFEST assay, used in the study, expanded antigen-specific T cells with peptide pools and then identified the expanded clonotypes through TCR sequencing. Negative nucleocapsid antibody tests taken both before and after vaccination confirmed that the healthy vaccine recipients had no prior SARS-CoV-2 infection. Each well held 1.5 million to 2.5 million PBMCs cultured with approximately 9.1 ug/ml peptide pools in IMDM containing roughly 5% human AB serum and approximately 10 IU/ml IL-2. Half of the culture medium was replaced with fresh IL-2-containing medium on days 3 and 7. Once the cells had been in culture for about 10 days, the EasySep CD4+ T cell isolation kit was used to isolate CD4+ T cells by negative selection. Ficoll-Paque Plus gradient centrifugation was used to isolate PBMCs from whole blood, and the isolated PBMCs were then either used fresh or cryopreserved at -140C. In general, triplicate wells were set up for every culture condition.

Preparation of the library involved PCR. DNA from cultured CD4+ T cells underwent TCR sequencing with the Oncomine TCR Beta short-read assay at the Johns Hopkins FTIC core. The QIAamp micro DNA kit was used to extract genomic DNA from the cultured CD4+ T cells. Oncomine TCR Beta libraries from cultured CD4+ T cells were pooled using unique dual indexes and sequenced on an Illumina iSeq 100. For the original study's pipeline: Non-productive sequences were filtered out, and CDR3s that did not start with C, did not end with F or W, or were shorter than 7 amino acids were discarded. The MANAFEST web application was used to identify antigen-specific clonotypes by comparing peptide-stimulated wells against reference wells and other culture wells. An FDR below 0.05, an odds ratio above 5, and a productive frequency above 0.1% in at least two of three replicate wells were required for clones to be considered positive. A clonotype counted as cross-reactive if it showed significant expansion both in the SARS-CoV-2 spike wells and in at least one common cold coronavirus spike condition. Using R version 3.6.1, CDR3 homology was evaluated through Levenshtein distances (stringdist) along with unrooted phylogenetic trees (ape). TCRdb passed the public sequencing reads through fastp at Q25 and MiXCR, retaining productive beta sequences. Merged by CDR3 protein, the rows form single entries marked with the most common genes and DNA. TCRdb, not the authors, supplied the V and J calls. The sample table lists 12,000 or so distinct CDR3 sequences, roughly 26% of them with a count of one. The top ten hold 25% to 35% of the sample.

The chain is made from TRBV12-3 or TRBV12-4 and TRBJ1-1; D gene: possibly TRBD1, on 6 matching bases. The source was CD4+ T cells from blood, cultured in vitro, collected before SARS-CoV-2 vaccination. The receptor was isolated from a human donor who received a COVID-19 vaccine. CDR3 loop: CASSFRQGMNTEAFF. The DNA sequence is TGTGCCAGCAGTTTCCGGCAGGGGATGAACACTGAAGCTTTCTTT.